This T cell receptor beta chain was profiled in a study of T-cell memory formation after mild COVID-19. Study outcomes and limitations: Pre-infection memory already had some responding clones, implying cross-reactive memory joined.

This clonotype was counted many times. Its antigen is unidentified. Germline V lookup: CDR1 SGHTA, CDR2 FQGTGA. V lost 5 bases to trimming and J lost 2 bases; unmatched junction nucleotides: 3. The CDR3 is 15 amino acids. Via MiXCR, TCRdb re-called the 5' RACE reads, giving one row per CDR3 protein. The sample lists about 150,000 distinct CDR3 sequences; 13% to 15% were seen once. The material sequenced was PBMCs or a T cell subset sorted from them (not recorded which). The TCR originated in an adult woman who had mild COVID-19 (a few samples of this study predate the infection). Cell type and time point are not known. This rearrangement joins TRBV7-3 to TRBJ2-1; 10 bases are shared with TRBD2. The CDR3 nucleotides read TGTGCCAGCAGCCTGCTAGCGGGAGCCTACAATGAGCAGTTCTTC. The encoded protein is CASSLLAGAYNEQFF. Full variable domain (outside the CDR3, taken from reference TRBV7-3 and TRBJ2-1): GAGVSQTPSNKVTEKGKYVELRCDPISGHTALYWYRQSLGQGPEFLIYFQGTGAADDSGLPNDRFFAVRPEGSVSTLKIQRTERGDSAVYLCASSLLAGAYNEQFFGPGTRLTVL.